The 20 T cell receptor beta chains presented below share a single source sample, sequenced in a study of T cells expressing NK-cell markers. Reprocessing the 5' RACE reads, TCRdb reports a single entry for every CDR3 protein and omits DNA. In all, the sample yields about 460,000 distinct CDR3 sequences. The specimen sequenced was blood T cells: a sorted CD56 or NKG2C T cell subset, CD4+ or CD8+ T cells, or bulk PBMC T cells (not recorded which). All receptors come from a woman aged 45 to 65 in good health.

This sequence joins TRBV2 and TRBJ2-1; TCRdb proposes TRBD2, but this gene call is untestable without DNA. Per germline, CDR1 SNHLY and CDR2 FYNNEI. The CDR3 runs 16 residues. The CDR3 sequence is CASSASGSGTYNEQFF.

This sequence joins TRBV12-3 or TRBV12-4 and TRBJ2-3; the TCRdb D gene call, TRBD1, has no DNA to confirm it. The CDR3 length is 15 residues. The CDR3 loop reads CASSISGQGWDTQYF.

The chain recombines TRBV20-1 with TRBJ2-6. This CDR3 has 16 amino acids. Looked up from germline, CDR1 is DFQATT and CDR2 is SNEGSKA (reference sequence). The CDR3 spells CSASRRGTSGANVLTF.

This chain joins TRBV7-9 and TRBJ2-2; the TCRdb call, TRBD1, lacks DNA for checking. Per germline, CDR1 SEHNR and CDR2 FQNEAQ (reference sequence). This CDR3 has 15 amino acids. This chain's CDR3 is CATRDRAWNTGELFF.

The chain recombines TRBV20-1 with TRBJ2-3; TCRdb indicates TRBD2, and absent DNA this call remains unverified. Germline CDR1 is DFQATT and CDR2 is SNEGSKA (reference sequence). CDR3 length: 13 residues. CDR3 amino acids: CSAFSGKGDTQYF.

The chain is built from TRBV6-6 and TRBJ1-5; TCRdb's D call, TRBD1, is unchecked because there is no DNA. The germline V gene encodes CDR1 MNHNY and CDR2 SVGAGI (reference sequence). The CDR3 sequence is 16 residues long. The CDR3 loop is CASSYGLGAGNQPQHF.

V usage is TRBV14 and J usage is TRBJ2-2; TCRdb's D call, TRBD1, is unchecked because there is no DNA. The CDR3 has 17 amino acids. Looked up from germline, CDR1 is SGHDN and CDR2 is FVKESK. CDR3 protein: CASSHHFGTGNTGELFF.

The chain is built from TRBV10-2 and TRBJ1-1. The CDR3 has 13 residues. Germline V gene data show CDR1 as WSHSY and CDR2 as SAAADI. The chain's CDR3 is CASIDGPNTEAFF.

The chain links TRBV15 to TRBJ2-5; the TCRdb call, TRBD2, lacks DNA for checking. Per germline, CDR1 LNHNV and CDR2 YYDKDF (reference sequence). The CDR3 runs to 14 residues. The CDR3 spells CATRGISGVETQYF.

J is TRBJ2-2 and V is TRBV20-1; TCRdb's D call, TRBD1, is unchecked because there is no DNA. CDR1 DFQATT and CDR2 SNEGSKA come from the germline V gene (reference sequence). The CDR3 consists of 15 residues. This CDR3 reads CSAREDSRGRGELFF.

The rearrangement joins TRBV6-1 to TRBJ2-3. The length of the CDR3 is 16 residues. Germline V lookup: CDR1 MNHNS, CDR2 SASEGT. The CDR3 here is CASSDFGGSSTDTQYF.

J is TRBJ2-1 and V is TRBV29-1; TCRdb gives TRBD2 as the D gene, but with no DNA this cannot be confirmed. The CDR3 consists of 13 residues. Germline assignment: CDR1 SQVTM and CDR2 ANQGSEA. This chain's CDR3 is CSVPGLGVGEQFF.

The chain joins TRBV5-1 to TRBJ1-1. CDR3 length: 14 residues. Germline values: CDR1 SGHRS, CDR2 YFSETQ. Here the CDR3 reads CASSWDTRNTEAFF.

The genes are TRBV18 and TRBJ2-5. The CDR3 has 15 residues. Germline V lookup: CDR1 KGHSH, CDR2 LQKENI. CDR3 sequence: CASSPPTGYQETQYF.

CDR3 protein: CAVTLAGNTNEQFF. The rearrangement uses TRBV30 and TRBJ2-1; TCRdb returns TRBD2, unconfirmable since there is no DNA. The CDR3 runs to 14 residues. The germline gives CDR1 GTSNPN, CDR2 SVGIG (reference sequence).

V usage is TRBV5-1 and J usage is TRBJ1-1. This CDR3 region has 15 residues. Germline CDR1 is SGHRS and CDR2 is YFSETQ. This CDR3 reads CASSLEGTQNTEAFF. The full variable domain, its missing parts supplied by reference TRBV5-1 and TRBJ1-1, is KAGVTQTPRYLIKTRGQQVTLSCSPISGHRSVSWYQQTPGQGLQFLFEYFSETQRNKGNFPGRFSGRQFSNSRSEMNVSTLELGDSALYLCASSLEGTQNTEAFFGQGTRLTVV.

The rearrangement joins TRBV24-1 to TRBJ2-1; the D gene TCRdb calls, TRBD2, cannot be checked with no DNA. Germline CDR1 is KGHDR and CDR2 is SFDVKD. The CDR3 consists of 12 residues. CDR3 amino acids: CATSDRARGQFF.

The rearrangement links TRBV9 to TRBJ2-2; TCRdb's D call, TRBD1, is unchecked because there is no DNA. There are 14 residues in the CDR3. CDR1 and CDR2 from the germline V gene are SGDLS and YYNGEE. The CDR3 loop reads CASSPRPNTGELFF.

The rearrangement joins TRBV5-1 to TRBJ2-7; TCRdb's D gene call, TRBD2, goes unchecked for lack of DNA. Germline V CDR1 and CDR2: SGHRS, YFSETQ. The CDR3 totals 14 residues. CDR3 amino acids: CASSQLAASGEQYF.

This chain joins TRBV24-1 and TRBJ2-5; TCRdb names TRBD2, which stays unverified in the absence of DNA. The length of the CDR3 is 14 residues. Germline values: CDR1 KGHDR, CDR2 SFDVKD. The CDR3 is CATSDRTSGETQYF.